This TCR beta chain was recorded in a study of cytomegalovirus exposure and HLA in healthy donors. Study results and caveats: Productive status was seen about 90% or about 30% of the time for most TCR beta V segments in an earlier analysis. Solely CMV serostatus was available to characterize immune exposure. Cytomegalovirus-associated status was assigned to 150 or so TCR beta chains. In a later analysis, across HLA loci, associated TCR counts were highest for DRB1, lowest for HLA-C.

CDR3 length: 16 residues. Germline V gives CDR1 MNHEY, CDR2 SMNVEV (reference sequence). As regards this clone: The target antigen is unknown.

The primer mix had 60 Vbeta and 13 Jbeta primers. Sequencing used immunoSEQ multiplex PCR; TCRdb keeps in-frame clones, though not all of them. The sample has 150,000 to 200,000 clones, roughly 10% seen once; the top ten hold 1% to 1.5%. This TCR came from a woman in her twenties or thirties in good health and CMV-seropositive. The sequenced sample consisted of PBMCs. The chain combines TRBV27 with TRBJ2-7; 15 bases are shared with TRBD2. In DNA, the CDR3 is TGTGTATCTAAGGGACTAGCGGGAGGTGGCTCCTACGAGCAGTACTTC. Protein sequence: CVSKGLAGGGSYEQYF.